These T cell receptor beta chains were read from a single sample in a study of T cells and copy number aberrations in small-cell lung cancer. The table came from immunoSEQ multiplex PCR; TCRdb's copy has only in-frame clones and leaves some out. Of about 7,500 clones in the sample, roughly four fifths were seen once. Sequencing was done on a sample of normal tissue next to the tumor. These receptor sequences come from a woman in her fifties or sixties with small cell lung cancer. Each CDR3 is given with its conserved first and last residue. The order of the fields is V gene, clone size, D gene, J gene, CDR3 DNA, CDR3 protein. A D gene is named only where the DNA matches it firmly. Size tells how often a clone was seen (once, few, many) or the class of an expanded clone, and some rows leave it out.

TRBV7-2	-	TRBD1	TRBJ1-1	TGTGCCAGCAGCTTAGACAGGGGGCGAACTGAAGCTTTCTTT	CASSLDRGRTEAFF
TRBV11-3	-	-	TRBJ2-3	TGTGCCAGCAGCAAGCAGGTTGGCACAGATACGCAGTATTTT	CASSKQVGTDTQYF
TRBV19	-	-	TRBJ1-4	TGTGCCAGTACCGCGGTAGGAAGGGTAACTAATGAAAAACTGTTTTTT	CASTAVGRVTNEKLFF
TRBV5-1	-	TRBD1	TRBJ2-5	TGCGCCAGCAGCTTACTGGGACAGGGGGGTCGAGAGACCCAGTACTTC	CASSLLGQGGRETQYF
TRBV19	-	TRBD1	TRBJ2-7	TGTGCCAGTAGAAGGGGGATGGGACAGGATTACGAGCAGTACTTC	CASRRGMGQDYEQYF
TRBV29-1	few	TRBD2	TRBJ2-1	TGCAGCGGATTAGGCCCGGGACTAGCGAACAATGAGCAGTTCTTC	CSGLGPGLANNEQFF
TRBV6-1	-	-	TRBJ2-7	TGTGCCAGCAGTGAAATCGGAAATAAGTACGAGCAGTACTTC	CASSEIGNKYEQYF
TRBV28	-	TRBD1	TRBJ2-5	TGTGCCAGCAGAAAGACAGGGCGAGAGACCCAGTACTTC	CASRKTGRETQYF
TRBV12-5	-	TRBD1	TRBJ1-5	TGTGCTAGTGTTCCGGGACAGGGGACGTCCTTTAGCAATCAGCCCCAGCATTTT	CASVPGQGTSFSNQPQHF
TRBV5-6	-	TRBD2	TRBJ2-7	TGTGCCAGCAGCTTGGTAAGTCGCTGGACTAGCTCCTACGAGCAGTACTTC	CASSLVSRWTSSYEQYF
TRBV28	-	TRBD1	TRBJ1-3	TGTGCCAGCGAGTCAAGTCAGGGGGTATTTGGGAACACCATATATTTT	CASESSQGVFGNTIYF
TRBV23-1	-	-	TRBJ2-7	TGCGCCAGCAGTCATCTCGGCCTAATGGCTTACGAGCAGTACTTC	CASSHLGLMAYEQYF
TRBV25-1	-	-	TRBJ1-1	TGTGCCAGCAGAGATTCCGGGCCCGGGAACACTGAAGCTTTCTTT	CASRDSGPGNTEAFF
TRBV28	-	-	TRBJ2-2	TGTGCCAGCAGTTTATCACTTGGGGAGTTCACCGGGGAGCTGTTTTTT	CASSLSLGEFTGELFF
TRBV10-3	-	-	TRBJ1-3	TGTGCCATCAGTAAAGTACTCGGAAACACCATATATTTT	CAISKVLGNTIYF
TRBV15	-	TRBD1	TRBJ2-2	TGTGCCACCAGCAGAGATGTAAGACAGGGTTGGAACACCGGGGAGCTGTTTTTT	CATSRDVRQGWNTGELFF
TRBV30	-	TRBD1	TRBJ1-1	TGTGCCGGGACAGGGAGGGGAACTGAAGCTTTCTTT	CAGTGRGTEAFF